Shown below are 31 T cell receptor beta chains from a single sample sequenced in a study of cytomegalovirus exposure and HLA in healthy donors. The primer mix had 60 Vbeta and 13 Jbeta primers. Measured with immunoSEQ multiplex PCR; TCRdb has only the in-frame clones, and not every one. The table includes 200,000 or so clones, 60% to 80% detected once. Sequencing input: PBMCs. The receptors come from a man aged 18-30 years in good health and CMV-seronegative.

Written as DNA, the CDR3 is TGCGCCAGCAGCCAAGGAGGCGGGGGGCCCCGGGAGCAGTACTTC. Protein sequence: CASSQGGGGPREQYF. V usage is TRBV4-3 and J usage is TRBJ2-7; 8 bases map to TRBD2. Looked up from germline, CDR1 is LGHNA and CDR2 is YSLEER. The CDR3 extends over 15 amino acids. The junction had 9 bases not matched to a gene; V was cut back by 1 base and J by 7 bases.

The chain uses TRBV19 and TRBJ2-1; the D is unclear. The germline V gene encodes CDR1 LNHDA and CDR2 SQIVND (reference sequence). This CDR3 spans 14 amino acids. Trimming stripped 5 bases from V and 1 base from J, with 9 bases between. In DNA form, the CDR3 reads TGTGCCAGTAGTGCTGTAGCTTCCTACAATGAGCAGTTCTTC. As protein: CASSAVASYNEQFF.

This clone was seen a handful of times. The genes are TRBV5-6 and TRBJ2-3, with 11 positions matching TRBD2. The CDR3 has 17 residues. The V and J ends lost 0 bases and 5 bases, in that order; junction bases with no gene match: 8. CDR1 and CDR2 from the germline V gene are SGHDT and YYEEEE. CDR3 bases: TGTGCCAGCAGCTTGGCCGGGTTAGCGGGGGGGCTAGATACGCAGTATTTT. Translated, it gives CASSLAGLAGGLDTQYF.

V and J are TRBV14 and TRBJ1-1, with 7 nucleotides matching TRBD1. Germline CDR1 is SGHDN and CDR2 is FVKESK. Trimming cost V 2 bases and J 5 bases; bases outside gene matches: 8. The CDR3 has 15 residues. The CDR3 reads CASSQRQGGFTEAFF. The CDR3 DNA reads as TGTGCCAGCAGCCAAAGACAGGGTGGGTTTACTGAAGCTTTCTTT.

Of note for this clone: The germline gene is not matched at one end of the junction; a read error may be the cause. Different DNA sequences within this sample yield the same CDR3. V is TRBV27 and J is TRBJ2-7; D gene ambiguous. The CDR3 has 13 amino acids. The germline gives CDR1 MNHEY, CDR2 SMNVEV (reference sequence). This CDR3 reads CASSLSTAYEQYF. The CDR3 DNA is TGTGCCAGCAGTTTATCAACAGCCTACGAGCAGTACTTT.

The chain is built from TRBV19 and TRBJ2-1; 7 bases fit TRBD1. Germline assignment: CDR1 LNHDA and CDR2 SQIVND (reference sequence). This CDR3 has 15 amino acids. With V trimmed by 3 bases and J by 5 bases, 7 bases remained unmatched. The DNA of the CDR3 is TGTGCCAGTAGTATTCCCGGGACAGCACACAATGAGCAGTTCTTC. Translation: CASSIPGTAHNEQFF.

This clone was counted once. As DNA, the CDR3 is TGTGCCAGCAGTTTATATTTCGCGGGCCATCAGCCCCAGCATTTT. The encoded protein is CASSLYFAGHQPQHF. This chain joins TRBV27 and TRBJ1-5; D remains ambiguous. This CDR3 is built from 15 residues. The V gene's germline CDR1 is MNHEY and CDR2 SMNVEV (reference sequence). V dropped 1 base and J dropped 5 bases, with 12 bases sitting between them.

CDR3 bases: TGTGCCAGCAGCCAAGGAAGCAGCGGGGAGACCCAGTACTTC. Its protein is CASSQGSSGETQYF. The chain recombines TRBV7-9 with TRBJ2-5; tentative D call: TRBD2 (6 bases). CDR1 SEHNR and CDR2 FQNEAQ come from the germline V gene (reference sequence). CDR3 length: 14 amino acids. V gave up 5 bases and J gave up 5 bases, with 15 bases separating them.

This clone has only a few counts. The CDR3 sequence is CAWTGTRRTGNTIYF. As DNA, the CDR3 is TGTGCCTGGACCGGGACACGGAGAACTGGAAACACCATATATTTT. The V call is TRBV30, the J call TRBJ1-3; weak D call: TRBD1 (6 bases). CDR1 is GTSNPN and CDR2 is SVGIG in the germline V gene (reference sequence). This CDR3 has 15 amino acids. Trimming stripped 4 bases from V and 2 bases from J, with 15 bases between.

The chain employs TRBV19 and TRBJ1-2; 7 bases line up with TRBD1. The germline gives CDR1 LNHDA, CDR2 SQIVND (reference sequence). V trimming: 5 bases; J trimming: 4 bases; junction bases outside the gene matches: 16. The CDR3 has 17 residues. CDR3 amino acids: CASSPRTGETGGYGYTF. The CDR3 DNA is TGTGCCAGTAGTCCCCGGACAGGAGAAACAGGAGGCTATGGCTACACCTTC.

The CDR3 region has the DNA TGTGCCAGTAGTATGTATACAACTAATGAAAAACTGTTTTTT. Residues: CASSMYTTNEKLFF. The rearrangement links TRBV19 to TRBJ1-4; D remains unclear. The CDR3 is 14 residues long. Germline V gene sequence: CDR1 LNHDA, CDR2 SQIVND (reference sequence). The V end lost 3 bases, the J end lost 0 bases, and 5 bases lay between the germline ends.

This clone was seen only once. The chain combines TRBV11-2 with TRBJ1-2, with D possibly being TRBD1 (5 bases). This CDR3 is 13 amino acids long. Trimming removed 6 bases at V and 5 bases at J, with 13 bases between. Germline assignment: CDR1 SGHAT and CDR2 FQNNGV. CDR3 DNA: TGTGCCAGCAGACAGGACCCTAGGTATGGCTACACCTTC. It yields the protein CASRQDPRYGYTF.

The chain combines TRBV5-6 with TRBJ1-6; D is uncertain. The CDR3 covers 14 residues. CDR1 is SGHDT, CDR2 YYEEEE, per germline. Trimming pared 3 bases from V and 7 bases from J, leaving 11 bases between. The chain's CDR3 is CASSSPPGNSPLHF. CDR3 DNA sequence: TGTGCCAGCAGCTCACCCCCCGGGAATTCACCCCTCCACTTT.

V gene TRBV6-6 combines with J gene TRBJ1-6, with 10 positions matching TRBD1. The J segment lost 8 bases and the V segment lost 2 bases, leaving 6 bases of the junction unmatched. CDR1 is MNHNY, CDR2 SVGAGI, per germline (reference sequence). There are 16 residues in the CDR3. Here the CDR3 DNA reads TGTGCCAGCAGTTACCTCGGGACAGGGGTGGATTCACCCCTCCACTTT. Translation gives CASSYLGTGVDSPLHF.

About this clone: Other nucleotide sequences from this sample produce the same CDR3. The chain combines TRBV4-3 with TRBJ2-1; 7 bases line up with TRBD2. The germline CDR1 and CDR2 sequences are LGHNA and YSLEER. Trimming took 1 base from V and 4 from J; bases not matched to a gene: 4. The CDR3 loop spans 15 amino acids. The CDR3 loop reads CASSQGAGDYNEQFF. The CDR3 DNA reads TGCGCCAGCAGCCAAGGGGCGGGGGATTACAATGAGCAGTTCTTC.

V gene TRBV28 combines with J gene TRBJ2-7; 13 nucleotides align to TRBD2. The CDR3 runs 17 residues. The junction had 10 bases not matched to a gene; V was cut back by 8 bases and J by 0 bases. Germline CDR1 is MDHEN and CDR2 is SYDVKM. CDR3 residues: CASAFLRTSGSSYEQYF. CDR3 in DNA: TGTGCCAGCGCTTTCTTAAGGACTAGCGGGAGCTCCTACGAGCAGTACTTC.

The chain links TRBV4-2 to TRBJ1-5, with no clear D. V was shortened by 4 bases and J by 0 bases, with 7 bases between the two germline ends. Germline V gene data show CDR1 as LGHNA and CDR2 as YNFKEQ. The CDR3 extends over 14 amino acids. The chain's CDR3 is CASSRLYSNQPQHF. The DNA for the CDR3 is TGTGCCAGCAGCCGTTTATATAGCAATCAGCCCCAGCATTTT.

The chain has TRBV6-5 and TRBJ1-3; D might be TRBD1 (5 bases). The V end lost 0 bases, the J end lost 2 bases, and 8 bases lay between the germline ends. The germline CDR1 and CDR2 sequences are MNHEY and SVGAGI. CDR3 length: 15 amino acids. CDR3 sequence (DNA): TGTGCCAGCAGTTACTCTGGGGCCGCTGGAAACACCATATATTTT. Residues: CASSYSGAAGNTIYF.

This clone appeared a few times. The rearrangement links TRBV6-1 to TRBJ1-4; 7 bases map to TRBD1. Germline V CDR1 and CDR2: MNHNS, SASEGT. The CDR3 runs to 14 residues. With V trimmed by 7 bases and J by 3 bases, 5 bases remained unmatched. The CDR3 region is CASMTGFANEKLFF. The CDR3 nucleotides are TGTGCCAGCATGACAGGGTTTGCTAATGAAAAACTGTTTTTT.

This chain uses TRBV5-1 with TRBJ2-7; TRBD2 matches at 10 bases. The junction had 7 bases not matched to a gene; V was cut back by 4 bases and J by 6 bases. The CDR3 spans 14 residues. Germline CDR1 and CDR2: SGHRS and YFSETQ. For the CDR3, the DNA is TGCGCCAGCAGCGGAAGCGGGGGGGCCCGCGAGCAGTACTTC. Translating it yields CASSGSGGAREQYF.

This chain joins TRBV4-2 and TRBJ2-3; 8 bases map to TRBD2. V was pared by 0 bases and J by 5 bases, with 4 bases of the junction left unmatched. The CDR3 length is 15 residues. Germline V gene sequence: CDR1 LGHNA, CDR2 YNFKEQ. The CDR3, as DNA: TGTGCCAGCAGCCAAGATAGGGCGGGGGGAGATACGCAGTATTTT. This codes for CASSQDRAGGDTQYF.

This clone was seen a handful of times. One end of the junction varies from germline; a read error may be responsible. The chain joins TRBV7-9 to TRBJ1-1, with unresolved D. Germline V gene data show CDR1 as SEHNR and CDR2 as FQNEAQ (reference sequence). The CDR3 has 16 amino acids. Here the CDR3 DNA reads TGTTCCAGCAGCTTATCCCAAGGAGTCGGGAACACTGAAGCTTTCTTT. The encoded protein is CSSSLSQGVGNTEAFF.

The gene calls are TRBV19 and TRBJ1-1; no clear D gene. The V end was cut by 6 bases, the J end by 6 bases, with 17 bases between. Germline V gene sequence: CDR1 LNHDA, CDR2 SQIVND (reference sequence). This CDR3 comprises 14 residues. The CDR3 coding sequence is TGTGCCAGTAGCCTTGACATGTGGGCCGCTGAAGCTTTCTTT. It translates to CASSLDMWAAEAFF.

Here the CDR3 DNA reads TGTGCCTGGAGTAAACAGATTAACACCGGGGAGCTGTTTTTT. Translation: CAWSKQINTGELFF. The chain uses TRBV30 and TRBJ2-2, with D unresolved. The V end was cut by 2 bases, the J end by 2 bases, with 9 bases between. Germline V lookup: CDR1 GTSNPN, CDR2 SVGIG (reference sequence). The CDR3 extends over 14 amino acids.

The table lists this clone with a few counts. The gene calls are TRBV6-5 and TRBJ1-5; 7 bases agree with TRBD1. Germline loops: CDR1 MNHEY, CDR2 SVGAGI. The CDR3 is 15 amino acids. V shed 3 bases and J 4 bases; nucleotides not matched to a gene: 6. CDR3 loop: CASSYTGEKNQPQHF. The CDR3 bases are TGTGCCAGCAGTTATACAGGGGAGAAAAATCAGCCCCAGCATTTT.

This clone appeared a few times. V usage is TRBV7-9 and J usage is TRBJ2-1; 8 positions agree with TRBD1. CDR3 length equals 15 residues. V was pared by 5 bases and J by 0 bases, with 3 bases of the junction left unmatched. The germline CDR1 and CDR2 sequences are SEHNR and FQNEAQ (reference sequence). The CDR3 DNA follows: TGTGCCAGCAGCCGGACAGGGAGCTCCTACAATGAGCAGTTCTTC. It is translated as CASSRTGSSYNEQFF.

This clone was counted a few times. The chain carries TRBV9 and TRBJ1-5; 9 bases align to TRBD1. The germline gives CDR1 SGDLS, CDR2 YYNGEE. CDR3 length equals 17 residues. The V segment lost 2 bases and the J segment 6 bases; nucleotides outside the gene matches: 12. CDR3 sequence (DNA): TGTGCCAGCAGCGTCGGCCCGGGACAGGGACCCGGTCAGCCCCAGCATTTT. This encodes CASSVGPGQGPGQPQHF.

The rearrangement links TRBV6-6 to TRBJ1-3; unclear D gene. The V end was cut by 6 bases, the J end by 4 bases, with 10 bases between. This CDR3 contains 13 residues. Germline-derived CDR1 and CDR2 are MNHNY and SVGAGI (reference sequence). The CDR3 bases are TGTGCCAGCAGCTCCGGGGTGGGAAACACCATATATTTT. This codes for CASSSGVGNTIYF.

The V and J genes are TRBV7-9 and TRBJ2-6; 9 positions match TRBD1. The CDR3 runs to 16 residues. V shed 5 bases and J 0 bases; nucleotides not matched to a gene: 2. Germline V lookup: CDR1 SEHNR, CDR2 FQNEAQ (reference sequence). Here the CDR3 DNA reads TGTGCCAGCAGCACGACAGGGGGCTCTGGGGCCAACGTCCTGACTTTC. Translated: CASSTTGGSGANVLTF.

As to this clone: Other DNA sequences within the sample encode an identical CDR3. V and J are TRBV5-1 and TRBJ2-2; tentatively, D is TRBD2 (6 bases). Germline values: CDR1 SGHRS, CDR2 YFSETQ. The CDR3 is made up of 15 amino acids. Trimming removed 3 bases from V and 2 bases from J, with 11 bases in between. The CDR3 DNA reads as TGCGCCAGCAGCTCAGGGACTGGTAACACCGGGGAGCTGTTTTTT. This gives the protein CASSSGTGNTGELFF.

The genes are TRBV2 and TRBJ1-4; TRBD1 might be the D (6 bases). V shed 6 bases and J shed 5 bases, with 13 bases lying between them. Germline CDR1 is SNHLY and CDR2 is FYNNEI. This CDR3 contains 14 residues. CDR3 bases: TGTGCCAGCAGCCAAGGGGGGGGCAATGAAAAACTGTTTTTT. Encoded protein: CASSQGGGNEKLFF.